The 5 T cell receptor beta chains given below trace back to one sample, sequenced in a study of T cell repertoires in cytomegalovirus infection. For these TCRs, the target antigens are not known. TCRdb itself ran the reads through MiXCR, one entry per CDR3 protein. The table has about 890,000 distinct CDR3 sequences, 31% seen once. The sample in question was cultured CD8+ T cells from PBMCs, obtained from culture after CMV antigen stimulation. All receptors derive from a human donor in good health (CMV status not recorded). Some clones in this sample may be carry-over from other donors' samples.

DNA of the CDR3: TGTGCCAGCACCTCGGGGGGGCAGGGCACCGGGGAGCTGTTTTTT. Encoded protein: CASTSGGQGTGELFF. This chain links TRBV27 with TRBJ2-2, with 8 nucleotides matching TRBD2. This CDR3 contains 15 residues. The junction had 8 bases not matched to a gene; V was cut back by 7 bases and J by 4 bases. CDR1 and CDR2 (germline): MNHEY, SMNVEV (reference sequence).

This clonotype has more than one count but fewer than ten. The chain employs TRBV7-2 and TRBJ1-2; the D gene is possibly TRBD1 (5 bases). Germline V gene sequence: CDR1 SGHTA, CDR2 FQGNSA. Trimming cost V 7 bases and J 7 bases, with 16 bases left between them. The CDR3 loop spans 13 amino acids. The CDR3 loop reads CASISSQGPGYTF. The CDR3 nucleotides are TGTGCCAGCATCTCATCTCAGGGACCTGGCTACACCTTC.

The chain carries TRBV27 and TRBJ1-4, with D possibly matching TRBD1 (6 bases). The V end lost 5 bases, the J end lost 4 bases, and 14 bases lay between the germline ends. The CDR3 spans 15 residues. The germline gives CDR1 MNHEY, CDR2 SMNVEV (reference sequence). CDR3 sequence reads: CASSLRTAINEKLFF. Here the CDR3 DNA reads TGTGCCAGCAGTCTTCGGACAGCGATTAATGAAAAACTGTTTTTT.

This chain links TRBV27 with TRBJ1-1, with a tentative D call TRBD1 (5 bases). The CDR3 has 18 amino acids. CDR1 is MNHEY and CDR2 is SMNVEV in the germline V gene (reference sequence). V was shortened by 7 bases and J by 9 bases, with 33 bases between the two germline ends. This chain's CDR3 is CASKPLGTYPQASTKAFF. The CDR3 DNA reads TGTGCCAGCAAGCCTTTAGGGACCTACCCCCAGGCCTCAACCAAAGCTTTCTTT.

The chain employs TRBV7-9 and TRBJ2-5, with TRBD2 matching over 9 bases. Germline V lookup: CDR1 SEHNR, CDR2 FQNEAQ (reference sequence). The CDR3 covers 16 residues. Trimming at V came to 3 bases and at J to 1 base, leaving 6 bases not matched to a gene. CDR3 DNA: TGTGCCAGCAGCTTGGTCGCGGGGGGGCGCCAAGAGACCCAGTACTTC. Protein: CASSLVAGGRQETQYF. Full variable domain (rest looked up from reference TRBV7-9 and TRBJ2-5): DTGVSQNPRHKITKRGQNVTFRCDPISEHNRLYWYRQTLGQGPEFLTYFQNEAQLEKSRLLSDRFSAERPKGSFSTLEIQRTEQGDSAMYLCASSLVAGGRQETQYFGPGTRLLVL.